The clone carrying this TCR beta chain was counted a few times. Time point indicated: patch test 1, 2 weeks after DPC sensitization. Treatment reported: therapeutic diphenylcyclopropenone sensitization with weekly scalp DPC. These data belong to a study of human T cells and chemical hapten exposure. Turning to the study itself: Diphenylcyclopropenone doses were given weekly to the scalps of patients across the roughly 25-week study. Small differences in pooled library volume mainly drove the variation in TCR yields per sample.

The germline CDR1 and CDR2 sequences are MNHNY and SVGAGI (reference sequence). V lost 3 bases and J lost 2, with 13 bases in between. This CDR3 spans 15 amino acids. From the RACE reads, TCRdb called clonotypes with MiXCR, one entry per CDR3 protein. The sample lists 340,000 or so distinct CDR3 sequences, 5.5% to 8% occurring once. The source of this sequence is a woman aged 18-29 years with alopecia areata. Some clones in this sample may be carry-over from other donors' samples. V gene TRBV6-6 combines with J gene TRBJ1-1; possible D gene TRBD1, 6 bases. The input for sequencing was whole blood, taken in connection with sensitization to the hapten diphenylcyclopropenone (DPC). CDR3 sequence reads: CASSYPRTANTEAFF. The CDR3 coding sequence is TGTGCCAGCAGTTATCCCCGGACAGCAAACACTGAAGCTTTCTTT.